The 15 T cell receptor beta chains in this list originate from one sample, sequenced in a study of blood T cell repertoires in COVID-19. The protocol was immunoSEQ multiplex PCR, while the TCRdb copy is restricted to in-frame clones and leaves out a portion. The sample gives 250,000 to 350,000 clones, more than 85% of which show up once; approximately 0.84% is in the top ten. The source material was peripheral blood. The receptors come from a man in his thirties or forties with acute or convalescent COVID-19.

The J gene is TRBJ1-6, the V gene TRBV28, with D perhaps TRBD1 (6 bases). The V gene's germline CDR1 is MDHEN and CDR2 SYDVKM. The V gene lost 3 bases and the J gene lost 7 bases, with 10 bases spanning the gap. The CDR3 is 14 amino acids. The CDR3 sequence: CASSFGQLNSPLHF. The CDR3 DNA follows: TGTGCCAGCAGTTTTGGACAGCTAAATTCACCCCTCCACTTT.

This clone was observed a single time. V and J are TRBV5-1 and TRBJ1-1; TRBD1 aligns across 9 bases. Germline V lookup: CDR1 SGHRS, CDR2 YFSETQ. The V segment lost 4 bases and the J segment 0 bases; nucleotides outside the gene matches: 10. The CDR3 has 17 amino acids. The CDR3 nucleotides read TGCGCCAGCAGCCACGGACAGGGGAGAAATATGAACACTGAAGCTTTCTTT. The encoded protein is CASSHGQGRNMNTEAFF. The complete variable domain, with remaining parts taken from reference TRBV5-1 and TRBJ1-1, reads KAGVTQTPRYLIKTRGQQVTLSCSPISGHRSVSWYQQTPGQGLQFLFEYFSETQRNKGNFPGRFSGRQFSNSRSEMNVSTLELGDSALYLCASSHGQGRNMNTEAFFGQGTRLTVV.

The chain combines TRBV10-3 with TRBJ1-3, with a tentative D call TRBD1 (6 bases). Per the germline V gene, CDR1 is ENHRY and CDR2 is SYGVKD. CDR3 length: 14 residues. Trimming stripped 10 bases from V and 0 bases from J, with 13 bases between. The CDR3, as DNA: TGTGCCACACGGGACACCACCTCTGGAAACACCATATATTTT. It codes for CATRDTTSGNTIYF.

The CDR3 DNA follows: TGTGCCAGCAGCTTACCCGGGACAGCTCTCGTCTATGGCTACACCTTC. Protein product: CASSLPGTALVYGYTF. V gene TRBV7-9 combines with J gene TRBJ1-2, with TRBD1 identical over 7 bases. J gave up 4 bases and V 2 bases, and 10 bases lay outside the gene matches. Germline V gives CDR1 SEHNR, CDR2 FQNEAQ (reference sequence). The CDR3 sequence is 16 residues long.

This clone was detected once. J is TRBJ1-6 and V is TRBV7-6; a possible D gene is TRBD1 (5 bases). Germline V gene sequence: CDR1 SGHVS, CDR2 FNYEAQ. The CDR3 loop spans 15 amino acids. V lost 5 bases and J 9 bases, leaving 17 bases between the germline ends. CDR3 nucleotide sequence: TGTGCCAGCAGCCCCAGGGATGGGGGGAGTTCACCCCTCCACTTT. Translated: CASSPRDGGSSPLHF. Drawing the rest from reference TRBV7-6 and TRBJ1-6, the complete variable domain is GAGVSQSPRYKVTKRGQDVALRCDPISGHVSLYWYRQALGQGPEFLTYFNYEAQQDKSGLPNDRFSAERPEGSISTLTIQRTEQRDSAMYRCASSPRDGGSSPLHFGNGTRLTVT.

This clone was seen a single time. The CDR3 DNA sequence: TGTGCCAGCAGCTTCTTATTCAGGGTATTCGACGAGCAGTACTTC. This translates into CASSFLFRVFDEQYF. The chain joins TRBV5-8 to TRBJ2-7, with D possibly being TRBD1 (5 bases). CDR1 SGHTS and CDR2 YDEGEE come from the germline V gene. Deletions cut 2 bases from V and 5 bases from J, with 17 bases between. This CDR3 region has 15 residues.

The CDR3 region is CASSSIAGASNEQFF. The CDR3 DNA follows: TGTGCCAGCAGTTCCATAGCGGGAGCGTCCAATGAGCAGTTCTTC. This chain links TRBV28 with TRBJ2-1; 9 bases align to TRBD2. The CDR3 has 15 residues. V gave up 4 bases and J gave up 6 bases; unmatched junction bases: 7. CDR1 is MDHEN and CDR2 is SYDVKM in the germline V gene.

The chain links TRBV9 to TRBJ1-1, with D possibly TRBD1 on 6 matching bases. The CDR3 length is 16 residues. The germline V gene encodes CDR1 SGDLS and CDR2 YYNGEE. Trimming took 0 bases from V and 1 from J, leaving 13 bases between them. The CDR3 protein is CASSVGTARGNTEAFF. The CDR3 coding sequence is TGTGCCAGCAGCGTAGGGACAGCAAGAGGGAACACTGAAGCTTTCTTT.

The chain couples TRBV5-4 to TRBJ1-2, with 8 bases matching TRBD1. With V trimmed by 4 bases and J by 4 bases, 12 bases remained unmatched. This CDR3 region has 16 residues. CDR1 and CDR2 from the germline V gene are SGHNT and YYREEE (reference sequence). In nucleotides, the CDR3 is TGTGCCAGCAGCCCTAAACCGCAGGGGGCTGGCTATGGCTACACCTTC. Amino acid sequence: CASSPKPQGAGYGYTF.

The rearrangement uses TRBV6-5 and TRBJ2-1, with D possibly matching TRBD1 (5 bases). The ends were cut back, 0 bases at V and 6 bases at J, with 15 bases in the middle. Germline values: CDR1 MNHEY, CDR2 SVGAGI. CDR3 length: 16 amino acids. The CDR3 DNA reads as TGTGCCAGCAGTTACTCATTAGGGGCCCAACCCAATGAGCAGTTCTTC. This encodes CASSYSLGAQPNEQFF.

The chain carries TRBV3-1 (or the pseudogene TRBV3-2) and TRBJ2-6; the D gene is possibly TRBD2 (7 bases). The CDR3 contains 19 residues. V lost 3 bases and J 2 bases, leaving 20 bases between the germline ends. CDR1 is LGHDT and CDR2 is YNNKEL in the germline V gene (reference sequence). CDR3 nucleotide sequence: TGTGCCAGCAGCCAGGCACGACTAGGGGGGGGCGCTGGGGCCAACGTCCTGACTTTC. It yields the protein CASSQARLGGGAGANVLTF.

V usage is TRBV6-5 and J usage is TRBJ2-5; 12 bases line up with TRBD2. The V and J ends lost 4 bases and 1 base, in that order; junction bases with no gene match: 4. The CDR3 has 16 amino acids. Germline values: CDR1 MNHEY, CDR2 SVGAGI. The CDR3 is CASSSGTSGPQETQYF. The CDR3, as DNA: TGTGCCAGCAGTTCCGGGACTAGCGGGCCCCAAGAGACCCAGTACTTC.

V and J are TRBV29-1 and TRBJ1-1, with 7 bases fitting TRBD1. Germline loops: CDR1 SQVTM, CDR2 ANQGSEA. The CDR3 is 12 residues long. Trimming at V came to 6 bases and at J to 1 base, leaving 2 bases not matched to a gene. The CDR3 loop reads CSVYRGNTEAFF. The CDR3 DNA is TGCAGCGTGTACAGGGGGAACACTGAAGCTTTCTTT.

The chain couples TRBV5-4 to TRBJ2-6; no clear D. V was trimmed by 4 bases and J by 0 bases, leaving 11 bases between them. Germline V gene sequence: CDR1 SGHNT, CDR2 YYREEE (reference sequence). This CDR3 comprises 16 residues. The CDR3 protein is CASSEERYSGANVLTF. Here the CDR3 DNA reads TGTGCCAGCAGCGAGGAAAGGTACTCTGGGGCCAACGTCCTGACTTTC.

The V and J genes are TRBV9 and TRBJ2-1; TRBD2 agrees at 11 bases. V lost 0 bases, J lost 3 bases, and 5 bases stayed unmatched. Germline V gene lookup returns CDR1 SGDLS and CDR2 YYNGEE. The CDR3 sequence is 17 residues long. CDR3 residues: CASSVDTSGGVYNEQFF. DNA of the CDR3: TGTGCCAGCAGCGTAGATACTAGCGGGGGTGTCTACAATGAGCAGTTCTTC. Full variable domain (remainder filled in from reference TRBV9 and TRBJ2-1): DSGVTQTPKHLITATGQRVTLRCSPRSGDLSVYWYQQSLDQGLQFLIQYYNGEERAKGNILERFSAQQFPDLHSELNLSSLELGDSALYFCASSVDTSGGVYNEQFFGPGTRLTVL.